This is a list of T cell receptor beta chains from one sample in a study of post-analysis software for immune sequencing data. TCRdb independently ran MiXCR on the PCR reads; one entry per CDR3 protein. The table lists about 770,000 distinct CDR3 sequences, 46% of them singletons. Sequencing was carried out using blood. These receptor sequences come from a girl between 5 and 17 years old with multiple sclerosis. Each CDR3 is given with its conserved first and last residue. Fields, in order: clone size, V gene, D gene, J gene, CDR3 protein, CDR3 DNA. A D gene is named only where the DNA matches it firmly. Clone size, where shown, is once, few, many, or a class for clones that have expanded.

-	TRBV7-2	-	TRBJ2-7	CASSLIASTYEQYF	TGTGCCAGCAGCTTAATCGCTAGCACCTACGAGCAGTACTTC
-	TRBV6-5	-	TRBJ1-5	CASSYSPLGNQPQHF	TGTGCCAGCAGTTACTCCCCCTTGGGTAACCAGCCCCAGCATTTT
-	TRBV12-3/TRBV12-4	-	TRBJ2-7	CASSSIGGLQYF	TGTGCCAGCAGCTCCATAGGAGGGTTGCAGTACTTC
-	TRBV12-3/TRBV12-4	-	TRBJ2-1	CASSPAQEQFF	TGTGCCAGCAGTCCCGCTCAGGAGCAGTTCTTC
-	TRBV5-1	-	TRBJ2-5	CASSLRSHQETQYF	TGCGCCAGCAGCCTGCGGAGCCATCAAGAGACCCAGTACTTC
many	TRBV19	TRBD1	TRBJ2-7	CASSTDRGTPYEQYF	TGTGCCAGTAGTACGGACAGGGGGACCCCCTACGAGCAGTACTTC
-	TRBV6-1	TRBD2	TRBJ2-7	CASSGLTSGHSYEQYF	TGTGCCAGCAGTGGATTAACTAGCGGGCACTCCTACGAGCAGTACTTC
-	TRBV6-5	-	TRBJ2-1	CASSPGLTGSEQFF	TGTGCCAGCAGTCCAGGGCTAACGGGAAGTGAGCAGTTCTTC
-	TRBV20-1	TRBD1	TRBJ2-7	CSARGGGQGAYEQYF	TGCAGTGCTAGAGGTGGAGGACAGGGGGCCTACGAGCAGTACTTC
-	TRBV20-1	-	TRBJ2-3	CSGPLGGTDTQYF	TGCAGTGGCCCGTTGGGGGGCACAGATACGCAGTATTTT
few	TRBV11-3	TRBD2	TRBJ2-1	CASSRTSGSVNAPAQFF	TGTGCCAGCAGCCGGACTAGCGGGAGTGTTAATGCCCCTGCGCAGTTCTTC
once	TRBV27	TRBD1	TRBJ1-5	CASSMTGEGQPQHF	TGTGCCAGCAGTATGACAGGGGAGGGTCAGCCCCAGCATTTT
-	TRBV12-3/TRBV12-4	-	TRBJ2-3	CASSPVVRDLRTDTQYF	TGTGCCAGCAGCCCAGTAGTTCGGGACCTGCGCACAGATACGCAGTATTTT
-	TRBV11-2	-	TRBJ2-5	CASSLVGGTANQETQYF	TGTGCCAGCAGCTTAGTAGGGGGGACAGCAAACCAAGAGACCCAGTACTTC
-	TRBV12-3/TRBV12-4	TRBD2	TRBJ2-5	CASTRLAGGETQYF	TGTGCCAGCACCAGACTAGCCGGCGGAGAGACCCAGTACTTC
-	TRBV20-1	TRBD1	TRBJ2-1	CSAWDRGGSSSYNEQFF	TGCAGTGCCTGGGACAGGGGGGGCTCTAGCTCCTACAATGAGCAGTTCTTC
once	TRBV10-3	TRBD1	TRBJ1-2	CAVDRGLGYTF	TGTGCCGTCGACAGGGGTCTTGGCTACACCTTC